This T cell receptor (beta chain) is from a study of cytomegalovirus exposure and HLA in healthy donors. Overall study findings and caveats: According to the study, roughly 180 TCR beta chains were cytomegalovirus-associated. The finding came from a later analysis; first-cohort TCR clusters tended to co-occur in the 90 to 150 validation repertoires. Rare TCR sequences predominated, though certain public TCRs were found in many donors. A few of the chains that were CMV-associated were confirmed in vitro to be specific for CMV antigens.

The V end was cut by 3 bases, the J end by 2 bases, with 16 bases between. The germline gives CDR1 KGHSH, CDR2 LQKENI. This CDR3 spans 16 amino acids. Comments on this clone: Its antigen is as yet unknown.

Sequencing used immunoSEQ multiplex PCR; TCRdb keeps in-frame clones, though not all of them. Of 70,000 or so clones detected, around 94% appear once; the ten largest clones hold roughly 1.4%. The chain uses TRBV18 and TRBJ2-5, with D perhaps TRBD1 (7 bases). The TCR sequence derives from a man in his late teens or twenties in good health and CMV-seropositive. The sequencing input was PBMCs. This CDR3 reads CASSPRGQPAQETQYF. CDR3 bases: TGTGCCAGCTCACCGCGGGGACAGCCAGCGCAAGAGACCCAGTACTTC.